This T cell receptor (beta chain) was captured by sequencing in a study of regulatory T cells in long-lasting Graves disease. The CDR3 has 14 residues. V lost 5 bases and J 6 bases, leaving 17 bases between the germline ends. CDR1 is GTSNPN, CDR2 SVGIG, per germline (reference sequence). Building the TCR beta libraries relied on iRepertoire HTBI primers, and CDR3 regions underwent Arm-PCR. Via MiXCR, TCRdb re-called the multiplex PCR reads, giving one row per CDR3 protein. Here the sample spans 200,000 to 250,000 distinct CDR3 sequences, approximately 18% being singletons. Ten or more counts support this clonotype. Specified time point: newly diagnosed GD, antithyroid drugs for less than 3 months. Isolated PBMC RNA provided the starting material for the TCR library. These sequences were also reported in another study, on T cells in Graves' hyperthyroidism and ophthalmopathy.

The chain carries TRBV30 and TRBJ2-1; D call uncertain. The specimen was peripheral blood mononuclear cells (PBMCs), collected at new diagnosis, from a patient treated with antithyroid drugs. This TCR came from a woman in her 30s with Graves disease. The CDR3 DNA is TGTGCCTGGGGTAAACCGATCCTCGGCAATGAGCAGTTCTTC. It specifies CAWGKPILGNEQFF.